Below are 23 T cell receptor beta chains sequenced from a single sample in a study of cytomegalovirus exposure and HLA in healthy donors. The study ran its PCR with 60 Vbeta and 13 Jbeta primers. Assay: immunoSEQ multiplex PCR; the TCRdb copy retains only in-frame clones and omits some. In the table there are about 170,000 clones, about 85% of which are singletons. Sequenced input: PBMCs. These receptors were collected from a boy aged 2-9 years in good health and CMV-seronegative.

The chain couples TRBV28 to TRBJ1-1, with TRBD1 matching 10 bases. This CDR3 contains 14 residues. V was clipped by 8 bases and J by 3 bases; unmatched bases: 6. CDR1 and CDR2 (germline): MDHEN, SYDVKM. The CDR3 is CASASGTGDTEAFF. The CDR3, as DNA: TGTGCCAGCGCGTCCGGGACAGGGGACACTGAAGCTTTCTTT.

The V call is TRBV11-2, the J call TRBJ1-6; no definite D call. The CDR3 covers 15 residues. The germline V gene has CDR1 SGHAT and CDR2 FQNNGV. The V end lost 0 bases, the J end lost 7 bases, and 10 bases lay between the germline ends. CDR3 loop: CASSLEGSQNSPLHF. The CDR3 bases are TGTGCCAGCAGCTTAGAGGGGAGTCAGAATTCACCCCTCCACTTT.

The chain carries TRBV28 and TRBJ2-7, with TRBD1 identical over 12 bases. CDR3 length: 20 residues. V was clipped by 5 bases and J by 4 bases; unmatched bases: 21. Germline CDR1 and CDR2: MDHEN and SYDVKM. The CDR3 sequence is CASSPWGTGGQVVYGYEQYF. In nucleotides, the CDR3 is TGTGCCAGCAGTCCCTGGGGGACAGGGGGCCAGGTGGTATATGGGTACGAGCAGTACTTC.

The chain is built from TRBV7-9 and TRBJ2-5; TRBD2 aligns across 7 bases. This CDR3 spans 16 amino acids. The germline gives CDR1 SEHNR, CDR2 FQNEAQ (reference sequence). The ends lost 6 bases at V and 5 bases at J; junction bases unmatched: 15. The CDR3 DNA reads TGTGCCAGCAGTCCGCCTAGCGGTATCGGTTGGGAGACCCAGTACTTC. Translation: CASSPPSGIGWETQYF.

The rearrangement links TRBV19 to TRBJ1-5; the match to TRBD1 covers 8 bases. The junction had 8 bases not matched to a gene; V was cut back by 4 bases and J by 0 bases. The V gene's germline CDR1 is LNHDA and CDR2 SQIVND (reference sequence). This CDR3 region has 17 residues. The CDR3 loop reads CASSTGTGLDSNQPQHF. The CDR3 nucleotides are TGTGCCAGTAGTACGGGGACAGGACTCGATAGCAATCAGCCCCAGCATTTT.

The CDR3 nucleotides are TGTGCCAGCAGCGTAGTCACAGGGGGCACGGGCACTGAAGCTTTCTTT. It yields the protein CASSVVTGGTGTEAFF. The V call is TRBV9, the J call TRBJ1-1; 9 bases align to TRBD1. V lost 0 bases, J lost 4 bases, and 7 bases stayed unmatched. The CDR3 is 16 amino acids. The germline V gene has CDR1 SGDLS and CDR2 YYNGEE.

The chain employs TRBV30 and TRBJ2-5; the match to TRBD1 covers 12 bases. Unmatched junction bases numbered 12, after V lost 3 bases and J lost 4 bases. The CDR3 is made up of 17 amino acids. CDR1 GTSNPN and CDR2 SVGIG come from the germline V gene (reference sequence). This chain's CDR3 is CAWSTHPGQGARETQYF. Here the CDR3 DNA reads TGTGCCTGGAGCACCCATCCGGGACAGGGGGCTAGAGAGACCCAGTACTTC.

The chain carries TRBV5-1 and TRBJ2-5, with 8 bases identical to TRBD1. The CDR3 covers 16 residues. V was clipped by 1 base and J by 4 bases; unmatched bases: 9. Germline V gives CDR1 SGHRS, CDR2 YFSETQ. The CDR3 protein is CASSLTTDRVRETQYF. CDR3 DNA: TGCGCCAGCAGCTTGACGACGGACAGGGTTCGAGAGACCCAGTACTTC.

Written as DNA, the CDR3 is TGTGCCAGCAGCTTATTAACGGGAGGGGCTAAGGACACCGGGGAGCTGTTTTTT. Translated, it gives CASSLLTGGAKDTGELFF. This chain connects TRBV7-3 to TRBJ2-2, with 8 bases identical to TRBD2. This CDR3 has 18 amino acids. Germline trimming cut 2 bases from V and 3 bases from J; bases unmatched to any gene: 11. CDR1 and CDR2 (germline): SGHTA, FQGTGA.

The V call is TRBV2, the J call TRBJ1-5; tentatively, D is TRBD1 (5 bases). Germline-derived CDR1 and CDR2 are SNHLY and FYNNEI. Trimming stripped 1 base from V and 12 bases from J, with 7 bases between. CDR3 length equals 11 residues. DNA for the CDR3: TGTGCCAGCAGTGAAGGGGGACTCCAGCATTTT. Amino acids: CASSEGGLQHF.

This clone is a singleton in its sample. The chain combines TRBV28 with TRBJ2-7; 7 bases agree with TRBD1. Trimming took 8 bases from V and 7 from J; bases not matched to a gene: 17. Germline V gives CDR1 MDHEN, CDR2 SYDVKM. The CDR3 runs 15 residues. Here the CDR3 reads CASGTSGTAGREQYF. CDR3 bases: TGTGCCAGCGGGACCTCCGGGACAGCCGGAAGGGAGCAGTACTTC.

This clone was seen once. The V call is TRBV10-1, the J call TRBJ1-2; D is unresolved. This CDR3 is built from 14 residues. Trimming left V 3 bases short and J 3 bases short, with 11 bases between. Germline V gene data show CDR1 as WNHNN and CDR2 as SYGVQD (reference sequence). CDR3 nucleotide sequence: TGCGCCAGCAGTGACGGGCGGAGGGACTATGGCTACACCTTC. Encoded protein: CASSDGRRDYGYTF.

The chain combines TRBV27 with TRBJ2-1; 8 nucleotides match TRBD2. J gave up 1 base and V 7 bases, and 3 bases lay outside the gene matches. The CDR3 loop spans 14 amino acids. The germline CDR1 and CDR2 sequences are MNHEY and SMNVEV (reference sequence). The CDR3 is CASTRGGSYNEQFF. The CDR3 region has the DNA TGTGCCAGCACTCGGGGGGGGTCCTACAATGAGCAGTTCTTC.

The rearrangement joins TRBV6-1 to TRBJ1-6; 7 bases align to TRBD1. The CDR3 length is 14 residues. V trimming: 5 bases; J trimming: 5 bases; junction bases outside the gene matches: 3. Per the germline V gene, CDR1 is MNHNS and CDR2 is SASEGT. DNA of the CDR3: TGTGCCAGCAGTTCTGGGACAGATAATTCACCCCTCCACTTT. This gives the protein CASSSGTDNSPLHF.

This chain links TRBV23-1 with TRBJ2-3; 9 bases agree with TRBD2. TRBV23-1 falls under the ORF class, with uncertain function. V dropped 6 bases and J dropped 1; count of bases not matched to a gene: 5. The CDR3 is 15 residues long. DNA of the CDR3: TGCGCCAGCAGGGAGACTAGCGGCCGCACAGATACGCAGTATTTT. Amino acids: CASRETSGRTDTQYF.

Remarks on this clone: The junction shows a germline mismatch at one end, possibly a read error. In nucleotides, the CDR3 is TGCGCCAGCATCGAGGACAGGAACACTGTAGCTTTCTTT. It codes for CASIEDRNTVAFF. The V call is TRBV5-1, the J call TRBJ1-1; 7 bases are shared with TRBD1. The V gene's germline CDR1 is SGHRS and CDR2 YFSETQ. The CDR3 is made up of 13 amino acids.

This chain joins TRBV28 and TRBJ1-5; D gene ambiguous. In germline, CDR1 is MDHEN, CDR2 SYDVKM. V lost 5 bases and J 3 bases, leaving 5 bases between the germline ends. This CDR3 comprises 12 residues. The CDR3 spells CASSPHNQPQHF. The CDR3 region has the DNA TGTGCCAGCAGTCCACACAATCAGCCCCAGCATTTT. The variable domain in full, with the rest retrieved from reference TRBV28 and TRBJ1-5, is DVKVTQSSRYLVKRTGEKVFLECVQDMDHENMFWYRQDPGLGLRLIYFSYDVKMKEKGDIPEGYSVSREKKERFSLILESASTNQTSMYLCASSPHNQPQHFGDGTRLSIL.

This sequence joins TRBV5-6 and TRBJ1-2; TRBD1 matches at 8 bases. The CDR3 length is 14 residues. The ends lost 2 bases at V and 8 bases at J; junction bases unmatched: 8. Germline V lookup: CDR1 SGHDT, CDR2 YYEEEE. In DNA form, the CDR3 reads TGTGCCAGCAGCTTACCGACAGGGGAGGGCGGCTACACCTTC. The encoded protein is CASSLPTGEGGYTF.

This clone was counted only a few times. This chain uses TRBV5-1 with TRBJ2-5; 9 positions match TRBD2. The CDR3 sequence is 13 residues long. Germline values: CDR1 SGHRS, CDR2 YFSETQ. V was clipped by 3 bases and J by 5 bases; unmatched bases: 2. CDR3 nucleotides: TGCGCCAGCAGCTCCGGGACTAGCGAGACCCAGTACTTC. Its protein is CASSSGTSETQYF. Combining the CDR3 with reference TRBV5-1 and TRBJ2-5 gives the whole variable domain KAGVTQTPRYLIKTRGQQVTLSCSPISGHRSVSWYQQTPGQGLQFLFEYFSETQRNKGNFPGRFSGRQFSNSRSEMNVSTLELGDSALYLCASSSGTSETQYFGPGTRLLVL.

This chain links TRBV7-9 with TRBJ1-5, with a weak D call TRBD1 (6 bases). Per the germline V gene, CDR1 is SEHNR and CDR2 is FQNEAQ (reference sequence). The CDR3 has 17 residues. Trimming took off 0 bases at V and 1 base at J, with 13 bases between the two ends. CDR3 region: CASSLARGGTSNQPQHF. For the CDR3, the DNA is TGTGCCAGCAGCTTAGCGCGGGGGGGGACAAGCAATCAGCCCCAGCATTTT.

The chain combines TRBV10-3 with TRBJ2-1, with TRBD2 identical over 10 bases. Germline V gene lookup returns CDR1 ENHRY and CDR2 SYGVKD. V shed 4 bases, J shed 7 bases, and the junction held 7 bases outside the gene matches. CDR3 size: 15 residues. CDR3 bases: TGTGCCATCAGTGCAGGGGCTAGCGGGGGTAATGAGCAGTTCTTC. Protein sequence: CAISAGASGGNEQFF.

This clone was seen once. V usage is TRBV5-1 and J usage is TRBJ1-2; 9 bases map to TRBD1. The length of the CDR3 is 16 residues. V lost 0 bases to trimming and J lost 2 bases; unmatched junction nucleotides: 5. Looked up from germline, CDR1 is SGHRS and CDR2 is YFSETQ. The chain's CDR3 is CASSLGPGTGNYGYTF. DNA of the CDR3: TGCGCCAGCAGCTTGGGTCCCGGGACAGGGAACTATGGCTACACCTTC.

V gene TRBV30 combines with J gene TRBJ1-3, with no clear D. Germline assignment: CDR1 GTSNPN and CDR2 SVGIG (reference sequence). The ends were cut back, 0 bases at V and 0 bases at J, with 12 bases in the middle. The CDR3 is 16 amino acids. CDR3 in amino acids: CAWSVFAGNSGNTIYF. CDR3 coding DNA: TGTGCCTGGAGTGTATTTGCAGGAAACTCTGGAAACACCATATATTTT.